Below are 4 T cell receptor beta chains sequenced from a single sample in a study of CD8 T cells in Susac syndrome. With random hexamers, reverse transcription was performed on about 0.5 to 1 ug of RNA. TCRdb re-called the immunoSEQ multiplex PCR reads through MiXCR, storing one row per CDR3 protein. Of about 150,000 distinct CDR3 sequences in the sample, roughly 95% were seen once. Material for sequencing was CD4+ T cells from PBMCs. These receptors originate from a human donor with Susac syndrome.

The chain recombines TRBV7-9 with TRBJ2-1; TRBD2 is a possible D gene (7 bases). Deletions cut 4 bases from V and 7 bases from J, with 17 bases between. From germline, CDR1 is SEHNR and CDR2 FQNEAQ (reference sequence). This CDR3 comprises 15 residues. The CDR3 DNA sequence: TGTGCCAGCAGCTCTCTCCGGGGGGCCTTGAATGAGCAGTTCTTC. Translation gives CASSSLRGALNEQFF.

The V call is TRBV20-1, the J call TRBJ1-1, with D unclear. V dropped 8 bases and J dropped 0 bases, with 13 bases sitting between them. The CDR3 totals 13 residues. Germline V gene lookup returns CDR1 DFQATT and CDR2 SNEGSKA (reference sequence). The CDR3 here is CSTSRVVNTEAFF. CDR3 DNA sequence: TGCAGTACCTCGAGGGTTGTGAACACTGAAGCTTTCTTT.

Concerning this clonotype itself: The junction does not match germline at one end; this may be a read error. The chain recombines TRBV7-9 with TRBJ2-1; 8 nucleotides match TRBD1. This CDR3 region has 13 residues. CDR1 is SEHNR, CDR2 FQNEAQ, per germline (reference sequence). The CDR3 bases are TGTGCCAGCAGCTTAGTGGCCGGGACAGGATGGTCCTTC. Translating gives CASSLVAGTGWSF.

V and J are TRBV12-3 or TRBV12-4 and TRBJ1-2; D perhaps matches TRBD1 (5 bases). V was cut by 5 bases and J by 7 bases, with 14 bases left in between. The CDR3 loop spans 13 amino acids. Here the CDR3 reads CASSPGQPSGYTF. In nucleotides, the CDR3 is TGTGCCAGCAGTCCCGGACAACCCTCTGGCTACACCTTC.